This TCR beta chain originates from a study of T cell repertoires in cytomegalovirus infection. One entry per CDR3 protein results from TCRdb running MiXCR on the reads. The data show approximately 240,000 distinct CDR3 sequences, approximately 13% seen once. This clonotype was counted ten times or more. Sequencing input: PBMCs. This clonotype was sampled from a human donor in good health (CMV status not recorded). Some clones in this sample may be carry-over from other donors' samples.

CDR3 DNA sequence: TGCGCCAGCAGACCCGGGGGAACCGGGGTAAGCCAGAACACTGAAGCTTTCTTT. Amino acid sequence: CASRPGGTGVSQNTEAFF. This chain links TRBV5-1 with TRBJ1-1; perhaps TRBD1 as D (5 bases). Deletions cut 5 bases from V and 1 base from J, with 24 bases between. This CDR3 contains 18 residues. CDR1 is SGHRS, CDR2 YFSETQ, per germline.